The 29 T cell receptor beta chains below were found in one sample sequenced in a study of technical replicates of blood from several donors. The data were produced by immunoSEQ multiplex PCR, yet TCRdb's version contains in-frame clones alone and is incomplete. The sample shows approximately 81,000 clones, 90% to 96% of them seen only once. The sample consisted of T cells isolated from PBMCs. These receptors were taken from a human donor in good health.

A single count supports this clone. V and J are TRBV6-1 and TRBJ2-6, with a tentative D call TRBD1 (5 bases). Germline V lookup: CDR1 MNHNS, CDR2 SASEGT. The CDR3 covers 15 residues. V was trimmed by 7 bases and J by 0 bases, leaving 10 bases between them. CDR3 loop: CASTHRTSGANVLTF. In DNA, the CDR3 is TGTGCCAGCACCCACAGGACCTCTGGGGCCAACGTCCTGACTTTC.

This clone has only one observation. The V call is TRBV5-6, the J call TRBJ2-5; D possibly corresponds to TRBD2 (5 bases). Per germline, CDR1 SGHDT and CDR2 YYEEEE. The CDR3 is made up of 16 amino acids. V was cut by 1 base and J by 5 bases, with 18 bases left in between. CDR3 sequence: CASSLRSSRPLETQYF. CDR3 coding DNA: TGTGCCAGCAGCTTGCGATCTAGCCGTCCGCTGGAGACCCAGTACTTC.

The V gene is TRBV11-2, the J gene TRBJ1-2, with 7 bases identical to TRBD1. Germline CDR1 SGHAT, CDR2 FQNNGV. The ends lost 5 bases at V and 5 bases at J; junction bases unmatched: 14. This CDR3 contains 16 residues. The CDR3 region is CASSTPVTGASYGYTF. In DNA form, the CDR3 reads TGTGCCAGCAGCACCCCAGTTACAGGGGCGTCATATGGCTACACCTTC.

This CDR3 is CASSLWAGRQPQHF. CDR3 nucleotide sequence: TGTGCCAGCAGTTTATGGGCAGGGCGTCAGCCCCAGCATTTT. The chain couples TRBV27 to TRBJ1-5, with a tentative D call TRBD1 (5 bases). The CDR3 length is 14 residues. Germline V lookup: CDR1 MNHEY, CDR2 SMNVEV (reference sequence). The germline V and J ends were trimmed by 1 base and 6 bases, with 10 bases remaining between them.

The chain combines TRBV6-5 with TRBJ1-3, with 7 positions matching TRBD1. Germline values: CDR1 MNHEY, CDR2 SVGAGI. Unmatched junction bases numbered 5, after V lost 5 bases and J lost 4 bases. The CDR3 is 14 amino acids. The CDR3 spells CASSQGVRGNTIYF. CDR3 DNA sequence: TGTGCCAGCAGTCAGGGGGTTCGGGGAAACACCATATATTTT.

Here the CDR3 DNA reads TGCGCCAGCAGCCTACTAGGGTTAGCGGGTTTAAGCACAGATACGCAGTATTTT. Protein sequence: CASSLLGLAGLSTDTQYF. The chain joins TRBV4-1 to TRBJ2-3, with 7 positions matching TRBD2. V was clipped by 4 bases and J by 0 bases; unmatched bases: 13. The CDR3 length is 18 residues. The V gene's germline CDR1 is MGHRA and CDR2 YSYEKL.

The rearrangement links TRBV11-2 to TRBJ2-2; D might be TRBD1 (5 bases). Germline CDR1 reads SGHAT; CDR2 reads FQNNGV. V lost 7 bases to trimming and J lost 4 bases, with 10 bases between them. This CDR3 contains 13 residues. CDR3 DNA: TGTGCCAGCAAGACAGTACCCACCGGGGAGCTGTTTTTT. As protein: CASKTVPTGELFF.

The chain uses TRBV30 and TRBJ1-1, with 8 bases matching TRBD1. Germline assignment: CDR1 GTSNPN and CDR2 SVGIG (reference sequence). Germline trimming cut 0 bases from V and 4 bases from J; bases unmatched to any gene: 7. The CDR3 is 15 amino acids. In DNA form, the CDR3 reads TGTGCCTGGAGTGTACCCAGGACAGGGATCACTGAAGCTTTCTTT. Protein: CAWSVPRTGITEAFF.

The chain employs TRBV5-1 and TRBJ2-1; D is perhaps TRBD2 (5 bases). Trimming shortened V by 6 bases and J by 4 bases, and 20 bases separated the two germline ends. The length of the CDR3 is 16 residues. CDR1 and CDR2 from the germline V gene are SGHRS and YFSETQ. The CDR3 nucleotides are TGCGCCAGCACCCTCCCGATGGGCGGGCCTTACAATGAGCAGTTCTTC. Protein product: CASTLPMGGPYNEQFF.

The chain links TRBV7-9 to TRBJ2-5; D may be TRBD2 (5 bases). The V end was cut by 3 bases, the J end by 5 bases, with 16 bases between. The germline V gene encodes CDR1 SEHNR and CDR2 FQNEAQ (reference sequence). This CDR3 has 15 amino acids. This CDR3 reads CASSLSPGFGETQYF. The CDR3 coding sequence is TGTGCCAGCAGCTTGTCCCCGGGGTTCGGTGAGACCCAGTACTTC.

The chain links TRBV28 to TRBJ2-2, with 7 bases that match TRBD1. Germline V lookup: CDR1 MDHEN, CDR2 SYDVKM. The CDR3 runs 14 residues. The trim removed 6 bases at V and 4 bases at J, leaving 5 bases unmatched. The CDR3, as DNA: TGTGCCAGCAGGACGGGACAGCTCACCGGGGAGCTGTTTTTT. This codes for CASRTGQLTGELFF.

The CDR3 bases are TGTGCCAGCAGCCCCTTTGACAGGGGTTACAATGAGCAGTTCTTC. It is translated as CASSPFDRGYNEQFF. The V call is TRBV5-6, the J call TRBJ2-1; 8 nucleotides align to TRBD1. V shed 4 bases, J shed 4 bases, and the junction held 7 bases outside the gene matches. Germline V gene data show CDR1 as SGHDT and CDR2 as YYEEEE. The CDR3 length is 15 residues.

This clone has only one observation. The J gene is TRBJ2-1, the V gene TRBV25-1; 9 nucleotides line up with TRBD2. Germline loops: CDR1 MGHDK, CDR2 SYGVNS. J gave up 8 bases and V 1 base, and 9 bases lay outside the gene matches. The CDR3 is 16 amino acids. CDR3 loop: CASSEFAGGGLDEQFF. The CDR3 DNA reads as TGTGCCAGCAGTGAATTTGCGGGAGGGGGTCTTGATGAGCAGTTCTTC.

CDR3 loop: CASSFSAGVGYGYTF. For the CDR3, the DNA is TGTGCCAGCAGCTTTAGTGCCGGGGTTGGCTATGGCTACACCTTC. This rearrangement joins TRBV11-3 to TRBJ1-2; D is uncertain. This CDR3 has 15 amino acids. The V end was cut by 3 bases, the J end by 4 bases, with 15 bases between. Germline values: CDR1 SGHNT, CDR2 YENEEA.

DNA for the CDR3: TGTGCCAGCAGTTACTCGGAGGGTACAGATACGCAGTATTTT. This sequence encodes CASSYSEGTDTQYF. The V and J genes are TRBV6-5 and TRBJ2-3; TRBD2 might be the D (6 bases). This CDR3 is built from 14 residues. Germline V gene lookup returns CDR1 MNHEY and CDR2 SVGAGI. V lost 0 bases and J 3 bases, leaving 7 bases between the germline ends.

This clone was recorded once. The V gene is TRBV2, the J gene TRBJ1-2; 9 bases match TRBD1. This CDR3 has 13 amino acids. V shed 3 bases and J 8 bases; nucleotides not matched to a gene: 4. Germline CDR1 reads SNHLY; CDR2 reads FYNNEI. The CDR3, as DNA: TGTGCCAGCAGTGATACAGGGGGCTACGGCTACACCTTC. It codes for CASSDTGGYGYTF. The variable domain in full, completed from reference TRBV2 and TRBJ1-2, reads EPEVTQTPSHQVTQMGQEVILRCVPISNHLYFYWYRQILGQKVEFLVSFYNNEISEKSEIFDDQFSVERPDGSNFTLKIRSTKLEDSAMYFCASSDTGGYGYTFGSGTRLTVV.

This clone showed up just once. This chain uses TRBV4-3 with TRBJ1-1; D uncertain. The CDR3 loop spans 13 amino acids. The ends were cut back, 2 bases at V and 10 bases at J, with 14 bases in the middle. CDR1 and CDR2 from the germline V gene are LGHNA and YSLEER. The CDR3 here is CASSQPEGGIAFF. The CDR3 DNA follows: TGCGCCAGCAGCCAACCGGAGGGCGGGATAGCTTTCTTT.

This chain uses TRBV6-6 with TRBJ2-1; 7 bases are a match to TRBD1. The V segment lost 6 bases and the J segment 6 bases; nucleotides outside the gene matches: 2. This CDR3 is 12 amino acids long. CDR1 is MNHNY, CDR2 SVGAGI, per germline (reference sequence). The CDR3 reads CASRSGGNEQFF. CDR3 sequence (DNA): TGTGCCAGCAGATCAGGGGGCAATGAGCAGTTCTTC.

This clone appeared once. The chain combines TRBV2 with TRBJ2-3; D is possibly TRBD2 (6 bases). The V gene's germline CDR1 is SNHLY and CDR2 FYNNEI. Trimming took 4 bases from V and 4 from J, leaving 15 bases between them. There are 15 residues in the CDR3. The CDR3 spells CASSGIGRMADTQYF. DNA of the CDR3: TGTGCCAGCAGTGGTATCGGGAGAATGGCAGATACGCAGTATTTT.

The CDR3 protein is CASSQDGVTWSEQYF. The CDR3 bases are TGCGCCAGCAGCCAAGATGGAGTGACCTGGTCCGAGCAGTACTTC. J is TRBJ2-7 and V is TRBV4-3; D remains unclear. Trimming pared 0 bases from V and 6 bases from J, leaving 15 bases between. CDR1 and CDR2 (germline): LGHNA, YSLEER. The CDR3 spans 15 residues.

This chain joins TRBV29-1 and TRBJ2-7; a possible D gene is TRBD1 (6 bases). Germline loops: CDR1 SQVTM, CDR2 ANQGSEA. The CDR3 loop spans 12 amino acids. Trimming stripped 6 bases from V and 3 bases from J, with 12 bases between. The CDR3 sequence: CSVTKQGYEQYF. CDR3 sequence (DNA): TGCAGCGTCACGAAACAGGGCTACGAGCAGTACTTC.

The sample holds one count of this clone. The rearrangement joins TRBV11-3 to TRBJ1-1; D gene uncertain. Germline V gene data show CDR1 as SGHNT and CDR2 as YENEEA. The V end lost 3 bases, the J end lost 1 base, and 9 bases lay between the germline ends. This CDR3 region has 14 residues. For the CDR3, the DNA is TGTGCCAGCAGCTTTGGCCAGGCGAACACTGAAGCTTTCTTT. This sequence encodes CASSFGQANTEAFF.

This chain joins TRBV28 and TRBJ2-1, with 8 bases fitting TRBD2. V gave up 10 bases and J gave up 9 bases; unmatched junction bases: 11. The CDR3 sequence is 13 residues long. The germline CDR1 and CDR2 sequences are MDHEN and SYDVKM. CDR3 bases: TGTGCCATCCAGGGAGCGGGAGTAGGTGAGCAGTTCTTC. Amino acids: CAIQGAGVGEQFF.

This clone appeared a single time. The chain recombines TRBV9 with TRBJ1-3; D remains unclear. The CDR3 covers 16 residues. The V end lost 0 bases, the J end lost 3 bases, and 13 bases lay between the germline ends. Germline assignment: CDR1 SGDLS and CDR2 YYNGEE. The CDR3 reads CASSVATVEDGNTIYF. The DNA of the CDR3 is TGTGCCAGCAGCGTAGCTACAGTAGAAGATGGAAACACCATATATTTT.

The V and J genes are TRBV7-6 and TRBJ1-1; maybe TRBD1 (5 bases). Trimming removed 4 bases from V and 1 base from J, with 10 bases in between. The CDR3 contains 14 residues. In germline, CDR1 is SGHVS, CDR2 FNYEAQ. The CDR3 spells CASSSIQANTEAFF. The CDR3 DNA reads TGTGCCAGCAGCTCAATACAGGCGAACACTGAAGCTTTCTTT.

This chain uses TRBV13 with TRBJ2-3; the match to TRBD1 covers 8 bases. The germline CDR1 and CDR2 sequences are PRHDT and FYEKMQ (reference sequence). This CDR3 is 15 amino acids long. The J segment lost 2 bases and the V segment lost 4 bases, leaving 5 bases of the junction unmatched. In DNA, the CDR3 is TGTGCCAGCAGCTCCCTGACAGGGGACACAGATACGCAGTATTTT. It is translated as CASSSLTGDTDTQYF.

This clone is a singleton in its sample. The chain joins TRBV11-2 to TRBJ2-7, with 11 positions matching TRBD2. The CDR3 runs 15 residues. V lost 6 bases to trimming and J lost 4 bases; unmatched junction nucleotides: 8. Germline V lookup: CDR1 SGHAT, CDR2 FQNNGV. CDR3: CASRISGRGSYEQYF. CDR3 DNA sequence: TGTGCCAGCAGGATTAGCGGGAGGGGAAGTTACGAGCAGTACTTC.

This rearrangement joins TRBV19 to TRBJ1-4; perhaps TRBD1 as D (5 bases). The CDR3 is made up of 13 amino acids. Looked up from germline, CDR1 is LNHDA and CDR2 is SQIVND (reference sequence). Between the trimmed V and J ends, which lost 5 bases and 8 bases, there was a span of 12 bases. The CDR3 DNA is TGTGCCAGTAGTCCAGGACATGGCGAAAAACTGTTTTTT. The encoded protein is CASSPGHGEKLFF.

This chain uses TRBV5-1 with TRBJ1-1, with TRBD1 as a possible D gene (5 bases). Germline loops: CDR1 SGHRS, CDR2 YFSETQ. V was shortened by 2 bases and J by 1 base, with 15 bases between the two germline ends. The CDR3 is made up of 16 amino acids. CDR3 amino acids: CASSFSRVEGNTEAFF. DNA of the CDR3: TGCGCCAGCAGCTTTTCCAGGGTGGAGGGGAACACTGAAGCTTTCTTT.